Each of the 18 T cell receptor beta chains below was sequenced from the same sample in a study of T cells after somatic rescue of genetic block. Measured with immunoSEQ multiplex PCR; TCRdb has only the in-frame clones, and not every one. The table records 65,000 to 70,000 clones, 92% of them present only once. Sequencing input: peripheral blood mononuclear cells (PBMCs). These receptors were taken from a man aged 40-49 years.

This chain connects TRBV4-1 to TRBJ1-2; D uncertain. Trimming cost V 1 base and J 5 bases, with 8 bases left between them. Germline-derived CDR1 and CDR2 are MGHRA and YSYEKL. CDR3 length: 13 residues. The CDR3 DNA is TGCGCCAGCAGCCAAGCACCGGCTTATGGCTACACCTTC. Protein: CASSQAPAYGYTF.

The chain combines TRBV10-1 with TRBJ1-1; D is unclear. V was cut by 0 bases and J by 4 bases, with 12 bases left in between. Germline-derived CDR1 and CDR2 are WNHNN and SYGVQD (reference sequence). The CDR3 is made up of 15 amino acids. The CDR3 bases are TGCGCCAGCAGTGAGTCCCGGAGATATGGCACTGAAGCTTTCTTT. Translating it yields CASSESRRYGTEAFF.

This clone was observed once. The genes are TRBV29-1 and TRBJ1-2, with TRBD1 identical over 12 bases. The CDR3 loop spans 15 amino acids. From germline, CDR1 is SQVTM and CDR2 ANQGSEA. Losses at the gene ends were 4 bases for V and 4 bases for J; bases not matched to a gene: 7. The CDR3 DNA sequence: TGCAGCGTTGCCGGGACAGGGGGCTCTCTCTATGGCTACACCTTC. Its protein product is CSVAGTGGSLYGYTF.

This sequence joins TRBV6-6 and TRBJ2-3; D gene uncertain. Trimming cost V 8 bases and J 4 bases, with 7 bases left between them. Germline V gives CDR1 MNHNY, CDR2 SVGAGI (reference sequence). This CDR3 comprises 11 residues. CDR3 residues: CASYVPDTQYF. CDR3 nucleotide sequence: TGTGCCAGCTATGTCCCAGATACGCAGTATTTT.

This chain links TRBV5-1 with TRBJ2-2; D unclear. V was shortened by 4 bases and J by 2 bases, with 9 bases between the two germline ends. This CDR3 contains 14 residues. Germline values: CDR1 SGHRS, CDR2 YFSETQ. The CDR3, as DNA: TGCGCCAGCAGCCCCGGGTCCAACACCGGGGAGCTGTTTTTT. The encoded protein is CASSPGSNTGELFF. The entire variable domain, with the rest obtained from reference TRBV5-1 and TRBJ2-2, is as follows: KAGVTQTPRYLIKTRGQQVTLSCSPISGHRSVSWYQQTPGQGLQFLFEYFSETQRNKGNFPGRFSGRQFSNSRSEMNVSTLELGDSALYLCASSPGSNTGELFFGEGSRLTVL.

This clone was picked up a small number of times. The chain couples TRBV6-1 to TRBJ1-2; possible D gene TRBD1, 6 bases. The V gene lost 0 bases and the J gene lost 8 bases, with 16 bases spanning the gap. Germline-derived CDR1 and CDR2 are MNHNS and SASEGT. The CDR3 covers 15 residues. The CDR3 region is CASSEAGTRGRGYTF. The CDR3, as DNA: TGTGCCAGCAGTGAAGCGGGGACAAGAGGAAGAGGCTACACCTTC.

The chain couples TRBV5-1 to TRBJ2-6, with a tentative D call TRBD1 (6 bases). The V gene's germline CDR1 is SGHRS and CDR2 YFSETQ. V lost 4 bases, J lost 0 bases, and 20 bases lay in between. The CDR3 is 19 amino acids. The CDR3 protein is CASSHGQIHFSSGANVLTF. CDR3 nucleotide sequence: TGCGCCAGCAGCCACGGACAGATTCACTTCTCCTCTGGGGCCAACGTCCTGACTTTC.

V usage is TRBV7-9 and J usage is TRBJ2-1; maybe TRBD1 (6 bases). V lost 4 bases and J lost 0, with 16 bases in between. The germline V gene has CDR1 SEHNR and CDR2 FQNEAQ (reference sequence). The length of the CDR3 is 17 residues. The CDR3 DNA reads as TGTGCCAGCAGCTACCCCTACGGGACACTCTCCTACAATGAGCAGTTCTTC. It yields the protein CASSYPYGTLSYNEQFF. Together with reference TRBV7-9 and TRBJ2-1, the CDR3 gives the full variable domain: DTGVSQNPRHKITKRGQNVTFRCDPISEHNRLYWYRQTLGQGPEFLTYFQNEAQLEKSRLLSDRFSAERPKGSFSTLEIQRTEQGDSAMYLCASSYPYGTLSYNEQFFGPGTRLTVL.

This sequence joins TRBV27 and TRBJ2-1; D is possibly TRBD1 (6 bases). Trimming shortened V by 10 bases and J by 1 base, and 11 bases separated the two germline ends. There are 13 residues in the CDR3. The germline gives CDR1 MNHEY, CDR2 SMNVEV (reference sequence). The CDR3 nucleotides read TGTGCCATCAGGGGTCGGTCCTACAATGAGCAGTTCTTC. This codes for CAIRGRSYNEQFF.

The chain combines TRBV6-6 with TRBJ2-7; a possible D gene is TRBD1 (6 bases). The CDR3 has 12 residues. The V end lost 6 bases, the J end lost 4 bases, and 10 bases lay between the germline ends. Germline V gene sequence: CDR1 MNHNY, CDR2 SVGAGI (reference sequence). This CDR3 is CASRSDRYEQYF. The CDR3 region has the DNA TGTGCCAGCAGGTCAGACAGGTACGAGCAGTACTTC.

The CDR3 coding sequence is TGCGCCAGCAGCTTGGTCCCGGGTTCCTACGAGCAGTACTTC. Protein product: CASSLVPGSYEQYF. The genes are TRBV5-1 and TRBJ2-7, with D hard to call. This CDR3 has 14 amino acids. Trimming cost V 0 bases and J 1 base, with 8 bases left between them. Germline assignment: CDR1 SGHRS and CDR2 YFSETQ.

The rearrangement links TRBV7-8 to TRBJ2-4; no clear D. Germline V CDR1 and CDR2: SGHVS, FQNEAQ. The V gene lost 6 bases and the J gene lost 8 bases, with 11 bases spanning the gap. The CDR3 extends over 12 amino acids. CDR3 in amino acids: CASSTSWDIQYF. CDR3 in DNA: TGTGCCAGCAGTACTTCATGGGACATTCAGTACTTC.

The chain joins TRBV7-9 to TRBJ1-1, with 9 bases matching TRBD1. Germline CDR1 SEHNR, CDR2 FQNEAQ (reference sequence). Trimming cost V 1 base and J 5 bases; bases outside gene matches: 5. This CDR3 is 15 amino acids long. The CDR3 protein is CASSLGDRGSTEAFF. Written as DNA, the CDR3 is TGTGCCAGCAGCTTAGGTGACAGGGGGTCTACTGAAGCTTTCTTT.

The J gene is TRBJ1-5, the V gene TRBV11-2; 7 bases are a match to TRBD1. Germline values: CDR1 SGHAT, CDR2 FQNNGV. The CDR3 covers 15 residues. V lost 2 bases to trimming and J lost 7 bases; unmatched junction nucleotides: 8. The CDR3 spells CASSLNQGVGQPQHF. DNA for the CDR3: TGTGCCAGCAGCTTAAACCAGGGGGTCGGGCAGCCCCAGCATTTT.

The genes are TRBV7-6 and TRBJ1-4, with no clear D. Trimming cost V 3 bases and J 6 bases, with 8 bases left between them. Germline loops: CDR1 SGHVS, CDR2 FNYEAQ. This CDR3 contains 13 residues. CDR3 region: CASSLRQDEKLFF. The CDR3 DNA sequence: TGTGCCAGCAGCTTGCGCCAAGATGAAAAACTGTTTTTT. The full variable domain, rest sourced from reference TRBV7-6 and TRBJ1-4, is GAGVSQSPRYKVTKRGQDVALRCDPISGHVSLYWYRQALGQGPEFLTYFNYEAQQDKSGLPNDRFSAERPEGSISTLTIQRTEQRDSAMYRCASSLRQDEKLFFGSGTQLSVL.

This chain connects TRBV5-1 to TRBJ2-7; D might be TRBD2 (5 bases). The V and J ends lost 6 bases and 6 bases respectively, with 19 bases between them. Germline V gives CDR1 SGHRS, CDR2 YFSETQ. This CDR3 has 14 amino acids. Here the CDR3 DNA reads TGCGCCAGCACCCTGTCCGCCGTACGGGGCGAGCAGTACTTC. It yields the protein CASTLSAVRGEQYF.

The chain is built from TRBV7-7 and TRBJ2-3; tentative D call: TRBD2 (5 bases). The ends were cut back, 5 bases at V and 3 bases at J, with 9 bases in the middle. CDR3 size: 13 residues. Germline-derived CDR1 and CDR2 are SSHAT and FNYEAQ (reference sequence). As DNA, the CDR3 is TGTGCCAGCAGCCCCCCGGGGACAGATACGCAGTATTTT. This gives the protein CASSPPGTDTQYF.

V usage is TRBV5-4 and J usage is TRBJ2-5; the match to TRBD2 covers 10 bases. V lost 4 bases and J lost 1; bases outside the gene matches: 4. The length of the CDR3 is 15 residues. Looked up from germline, CDR1 is SGHNT and CDR2 is YYREEE (reference sequence). The CDR3, as DNA: TGTGCCAGCAGCCACAAGCGGGAGGGCCAAGAGACCCAGTACTTC. Encoded protein: CASSHKREGQETQYF.